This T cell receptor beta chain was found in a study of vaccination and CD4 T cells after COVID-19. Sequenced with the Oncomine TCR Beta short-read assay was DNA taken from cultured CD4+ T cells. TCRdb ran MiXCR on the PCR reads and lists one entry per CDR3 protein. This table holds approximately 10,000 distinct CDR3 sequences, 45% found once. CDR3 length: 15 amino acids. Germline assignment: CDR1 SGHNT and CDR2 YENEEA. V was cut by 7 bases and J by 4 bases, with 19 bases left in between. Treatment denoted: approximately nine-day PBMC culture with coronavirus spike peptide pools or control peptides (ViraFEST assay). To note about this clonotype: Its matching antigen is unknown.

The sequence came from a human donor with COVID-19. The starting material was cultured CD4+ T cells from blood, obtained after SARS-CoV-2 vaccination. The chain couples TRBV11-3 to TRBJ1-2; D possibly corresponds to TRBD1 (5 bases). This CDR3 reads CASTSFRDGSYGYTF. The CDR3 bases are TGTGCCAGCACATCATTCAGGGACGGGAGCTATGGCTACACCTTC. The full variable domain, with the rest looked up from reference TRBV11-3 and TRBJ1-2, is EAGVVQSPRYKIIEKKQPVAFWCNPISGHNTLYWYLQNLGQGPELLIRYENEEAVDDSQLPKDRFSAERLKGVDSTLKIQPAELGDSAVYLCASTSFRDGSYGYTFGSGTRLTVV.